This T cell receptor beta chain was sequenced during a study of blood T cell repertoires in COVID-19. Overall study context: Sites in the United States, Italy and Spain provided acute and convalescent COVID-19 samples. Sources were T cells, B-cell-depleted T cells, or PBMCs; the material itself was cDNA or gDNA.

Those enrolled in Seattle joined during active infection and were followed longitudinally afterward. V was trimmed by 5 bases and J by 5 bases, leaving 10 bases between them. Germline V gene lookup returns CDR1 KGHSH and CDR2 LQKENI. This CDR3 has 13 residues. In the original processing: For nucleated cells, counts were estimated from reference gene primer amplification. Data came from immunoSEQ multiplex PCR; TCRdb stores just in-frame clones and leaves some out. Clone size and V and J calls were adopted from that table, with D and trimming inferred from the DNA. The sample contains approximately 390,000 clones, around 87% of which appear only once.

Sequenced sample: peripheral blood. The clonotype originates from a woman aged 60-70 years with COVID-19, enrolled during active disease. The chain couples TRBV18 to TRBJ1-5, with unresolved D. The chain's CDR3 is CASSTSFHQPQHF. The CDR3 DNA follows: TGTGCCAGCTCAACCAGTTTCCATCAGCCCCAGCATTTT.